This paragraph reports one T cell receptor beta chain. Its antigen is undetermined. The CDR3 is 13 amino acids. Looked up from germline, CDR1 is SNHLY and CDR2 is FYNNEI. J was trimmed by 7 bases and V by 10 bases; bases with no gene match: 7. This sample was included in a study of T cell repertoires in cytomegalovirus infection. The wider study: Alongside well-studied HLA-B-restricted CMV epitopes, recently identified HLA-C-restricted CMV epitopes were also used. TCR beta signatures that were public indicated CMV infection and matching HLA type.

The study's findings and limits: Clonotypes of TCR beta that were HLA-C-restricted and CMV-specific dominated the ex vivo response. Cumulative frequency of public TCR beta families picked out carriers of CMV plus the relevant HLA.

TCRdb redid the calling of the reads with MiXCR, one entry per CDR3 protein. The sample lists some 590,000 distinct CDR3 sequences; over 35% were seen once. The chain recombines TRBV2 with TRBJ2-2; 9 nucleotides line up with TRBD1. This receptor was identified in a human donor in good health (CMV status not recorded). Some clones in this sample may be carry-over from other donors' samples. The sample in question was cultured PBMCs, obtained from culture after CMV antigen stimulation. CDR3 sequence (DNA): TGTGCCACTTCCGGGACAGGGCTCGGGGAGCTGTTTTTT. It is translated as CATSGTGLGELFF.